The T cell receptor beta chain described here comes from a study of blood T cell repertoires in COVID-19. Turning to the study itself: The United States, Italy and Spain were the sources of the acute and convalescent COVID-19 samples. PBMCs, B-cell-depleted T cells, or T cells provided the cDNA or gDNA that made up the material.

V lost 0 bases and J 8 bases, leaving 13 bases between the germline ends. The CDR3 runs 14 residues. Germline V lookup: CDR1 SGHDN, CDR2 FVKESK. Authors' analysis steps: Reference gene primer amplification yielded estimated nucleated cell counts. TCRdb's copy holds only in-frame clones and misses some; the assay was immunoSEQ multiplex PCR. The V and J calls and clone size are taken from that table; D and trimming were inferred from the DNA. The data contain roughly 63,000 clones, 80% to 90% of them singletons. The chain links TRBV14 to TRBJ1-2; D is unresolved. The specimen sequenced was peripheral blood. This clonotype originated in a man aged 50-59 years with acute or convalescent COVID-19. The DNA for the CDR3 is TGTGCCAGCAGCCAAGATCTACAGAGCCCCGGCTACACCTTC. The encoded protein is CASSQDLQSPGYTF.